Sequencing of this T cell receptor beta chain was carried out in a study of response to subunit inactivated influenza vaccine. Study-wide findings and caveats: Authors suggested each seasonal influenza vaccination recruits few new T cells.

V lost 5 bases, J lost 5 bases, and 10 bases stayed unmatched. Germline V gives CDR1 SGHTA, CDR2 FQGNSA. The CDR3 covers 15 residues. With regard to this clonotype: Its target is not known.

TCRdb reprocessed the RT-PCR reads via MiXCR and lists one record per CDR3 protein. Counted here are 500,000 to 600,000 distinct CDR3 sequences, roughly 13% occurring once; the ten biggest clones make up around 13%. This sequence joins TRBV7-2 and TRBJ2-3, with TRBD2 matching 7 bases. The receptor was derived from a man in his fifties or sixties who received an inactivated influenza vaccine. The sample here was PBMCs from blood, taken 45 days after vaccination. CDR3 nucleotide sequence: TGTGCCAGCAGCCGGACCACCACGGGGGGAGATACGCAGTATTTT. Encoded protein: CASSRTTTGGDTQYF.